The rows below give T cell receptor beta chains drawn from one sample of a study of regulatory T cells in long-lasting Graves disease. TCRdb re-derived calls from the multiplex PCR reads in MiXCR, one entry per CDR3 protein. The table shows about 420,000 distinct CDR3 sequences, with about 20% occurring only once. Material: peripheral blood mononuclear cells (PBMCs), obtained when the disease was refractory, from a patient treated with antithyroid drugs. The origin of the receptors is a female donor with Graves disease. Both conserved end residues are part of each CDR3. Size tells how often a clone was seen (once, few, many) or the class of an expanded clone, and some rows leave it out.

clone_size j_call v_call cdr3_aa
- TRBJ1-1 TRBV20-1 CSARAWDRGAGEAFF
few TRBJ1-4 TRBV11-3 CASSPGQGTNEKLFF
few TRBJ2-7 TRBV19 CASSIGVSGDDEQYF
many TRBJ2-1 TRBV6-2/TRBV6-3 CASSYTGTGNEQFF
many TRBJ2-7 TRBV12-3/TRBV12-4 CASRPGGGTYEQYF
many TRBJ1-1 TRBV29-1 CSVRTGVNTEAFF
- TRBJ2-7 TRBV12-3/TRBV12-4 CASSSERMAGYEQYF
- TRBJ2-7 TRBV6-2/TRBV6-3 CASSYLIGQSGLAIHEQYF
- TRBJ2-6 TRBV5-1 CASSLTGTGSNSRGANVLTF
- TRBJ2-7 TRBV20-1 CSASTRSGRGGYF
many TRBJ2-7 TRBV28 CASTRSMRSYEQYF
- TRBJ2-7 TRBV18 CASSPGRGEQYF
few TRBJ1-1 TRBV5-5 CASSLFGPSTRGHTEAFF
- TRBJ1-5 TRBV5-1 CASSPTGPWSNQPQHF
- TRBJ1-2 TRBV3-1 CASSQVWGSNYGYTF
- TRBJ1-1 TRBV6-1 CASSPPGQQKAFF
few TRBJ2-2 TRBV6-2/TRBV6-3 CASSFLDAGELFF
- TRBJ1-4 TRBV6-1 CASGQGASNEKLFF
few TRBJ1-2 TRBV19 CASSSIQRQGSGGYTF
- TRBJ2-2 TRBV11-2 CASSLGQWGTGELFF
few TRBJ1-1 TRBV20-1 CSARGRGGGRAEAFF
many TRBJ2-1 TRBV11-2 CASSTSSMGEQFF
few TRBJ2-7 TRBV20-1 CSARSGGQGGYEQYF
- TRBJ2-7 TRBV6-1 CASSNLGLGTSETYEQYF
- TRBJ1-4 TRBV11-2 CASRLMGGGSEKLFF
few TRBJ2-7 TRBV10-3 CAISDPATRSSYEQYF
- TRBJ1-6 TRBV9 CASSVEGNSPLHF
- TRBJ2-7 TRBV27 CASSPWDDRGEQYF
many TRBJ1-2 TRBV5-6 CASSTFPGQGYYGYTF
many TRBJ2-5 TRBV15 CATSRDLPSQETQYF
many TRBJ1-4 TRBV11-2 CASSLGPGGTEKLFF
- TRBJ2-6 TRBV5-1 CASSLQGPTHSGANVLTF
many TRBJ2-7 TRBV6-5 CASSYSKGSQRWMSYEQYF
- TRBJ1-5 TRBV5-5 CASSLWVQAGNQPQHF
many TRBJ1-3 TRBV28 CASSFSENTIYF
few TRBJ2-5 TRBV7-9 CASSLLGNQETQYF
- TRBJ2-2 TRBV7-9 CASSTLAGGITGELFF
few TRBJ2-5 TRBV7-3 CASSPLGGRGETQYF
many TRBJ2-7 TRBV20-1 CSARDRLAGSYEQYF
- TRBJ1-2 TRBV5-1 CASSFAGTANYGYTF
once TRBJ1-2 TRBV7-3 CASSLDRGPGYGYTF
- TRBJ2-7 TRBV7-2 CASSPIRGLEQYF
many TRBJ1-1 TRBV20-1 CSARLGGDTEAFF
many TRBJ2-5 TRBV20-1 CSAPGTGRETQYF
- TRBJ1-2 TRBV30 CAWIYYRGYGYTF
- TRBJ2-1 TRBV12-3/TRBV12-4 CASSPPLAGGPYNEQFF
- TRBJ1-5 TRBV15 CATSRDLGGVQPQHF
few TRBJ2-2 TRBV27 CASHPLGISNTGELFF
many TRBJ1-1 TRBV20-1 CSARGLMNTEAFF
- TRBJ1-2 TRBV7-3 CASSPNEGREYGYTF
- TRBJ1-2 TRBV20-1 CSHGGGGGGYAF
- TRBJ1-2 TRBV15 CATSRDGANYGYTF
- TRBJ2-4 TRBV15 CATSRGLIGPLAKNIQYF
few TRBJ1-1 TRBV29-1 CSGARADTEAFF
few TRBJ1-1 TRBV2 CASSPPPGTVTNTEAFF
few TRBJ1-5 TRBV28 CASSAEGQALNQPQHF
- TRBJ2-5 TRBV6-5 CASSYTKVLETQYF
- TRBJ1-5 TRBV7-2 CASSLGAARSNQPQHF